This is a list of T cell receptor beta chains from one sample in a study of cytotoxic CD8 clonotypes in ibrutinib-treated CLL. Only in-frame clones appear in the TCRdb table, and some are missing; sequencing was by immunoSEQ multiplex PCR. The sample lists hundreds of thousands of clones; 70% were seen once. The sample here was PBMCs, taken after 24 months of ibrutinib treatment. Receptors originate from a human donor with chronic lymphocytic leukemia. The CDR3 runs from the conserved cysteine through the conserved F or W. D genes are given only for firm matches. The listing skips clone size in some rows; elsewhere it reads once, few, many or a size class.

J gene: TRBJ2-7
V gene: TRBV30
D gene: NA
clone size: NA
CDR3 DNA: TGTGCCTGGAGTGTAAGGAAGACTTGGGGGACCTACGAGCAGTACTTC
CDR3 protein: CAWSVRKTWGTYEQYF

J gene: TRBJ2-3
V gene: TRBV5-5
D gene: NA
clone size: NA
CDR3 DNA: TGTGCCAGCAGCTTGTCAGTCACCTGGGGGGCCACAGATACGCAGTATTTT
CDR3 protein: CASSLSVTWGATDTQYF

J gene: TRBJ2-1
V gene: TRBV6-5
D gene: TRBD2
clone size: NA
CDR3 DNA: TGTGCCAGCAGAGCGGGAGGGGACAATGAGCAGTTCTTC
CDR3 protein: CASRAGGDNEQFF

J gene: TRBJ2-6
V gene: TRBV18
D gene: NA
clone size: once
CDR3 DNA: TGTGCCAGCTCACCCCAAGGCGTGGGCATCTCTGGGGCCAACGTCCTGACTTTC
CDR3 protein: CASSPQGVGISGANVLTF

J gene: TRBJ2-1
V gene: TRBV5-1
D gene: NA
clone size: NA
CDR3 DNA: TGCGCCAGCAGCTTGGGCCCCTCGCACAATGAGCAGTTCTTC
CDR3 protein: CASSLGPSHNEQFF

J gene: TRBJ2-1
V gene: TRBV9
D gene: TRBD2
clone size: NA
CDR3 DNA: TGTGCCAGCAGCGTAGAAGCGGGAGGGCTCAATGAGCAGTTCTTC
CDR3 protein: CASSVEAGGLNEQFF

J gene: TRBJ2-7
V gene: TRBV30
D gene: NA
clone size: NA
CDR3 DNA: TGTGCCTGGAATCGGCCAGGGGCCTACGAGCAGTACTTC
CDR3 protein: CAWNRPGAYEQYF

J gene: TRBJ1-2
V gene: TRBV10-3
D gene: NA
clone size: few
CDR3 DNA: TGTGCCATCAATCCAGGTAGTGACTATGGCTACACCTTC
CDR3 protein: CAINPGSDYGYTF

J gene: TRBJ2-7
V gene: TRBV6-5
D gene: TRBD1
clone size: NA
CDR3 DNA: TGTGCCAGCAGTCCCAGGGGGCTCTACGAGCAGTACTTC
CDR3 protein: CASSPRGLYEQYF

J gene: TRBJ2-7
V gene: TRBV6-5
D gene: TRBD2
clone size: NA
CDR3 DNA: TGTGCCAGCAGTCCGGGACTAGCGGGTTCAGCCGGGTACTTC
CDR3 protein: CASSPGLAGSAGYF

J gene: TRBJ1-2
V gene: TRBV29-1
D gene: TRBD1
clone size: NA
CDR3 DNA: TGCAGCGTTGGATGGGCGGGACAGGGACCACAAGGGGGCTACACCTTC
CDR3 protein: CSVGWAGQGPQGGYTF

J gene: TRBJ1-2
V gene: TRBV28
D gene: TRBD1
clone size: once
CDR3 DNA: TGTGCCAGCAGCATACCCCAGGGGGACTATGGCTACACCTTC
CDR3 protein: CASSIPQGDYGYTF

J gene: TRBJ1-4
V gene: TRBV27
D gene: TRBD1
clone size: NA
CDR3 DNA: TGTGCCAGCAGGATCGCCGGGACAGAAAATGAAAAACTGTTTTTT
CDR3 protein: CASRIAGTENEKLFF

J gene: TRBJ2-7
V gene: TRBV9
D gene: NA
clone size: NA
CDR3 DNA: TGTGCCAGTGGGGAGGTGTACGAGCAGTACTTC
CDR3 protein: CASGEVYEQYF

J gene: TRBJ2-7
V gene: TRBV29-1
D gene: TRBD1
clone size: once
CDR3 DNA: TGCAGCGTTGAAACCGGGACTGGGACAGGAGAGCAGTACTTC
CDR3 protein: CSVETGTGTGEQYF

J gene: TRBJ2-7
V gene: TRBV27
D gene: NA
clone size: NA
CDR3 DNA: TGTGCCAGCAGTTTCAGTGGGGGGGACAGACCCTACGAGCAGTACTTC
CDR3 protein: CASSFSGGDRPYEQYF

J gene: TRBJ2-7
V gene: TRBV7-8
D gene: NA
clone size: NA
CDR3 DNA: TGTGCCAGCAGCTTAGAGGTAAAGGCGCAGTACTTC
CDR3 protein: CASSLEVKAQYF

J gene: TRBJ2-1
V gene: TRBV9
D gene: NA
clone size: NA
CDR3 DNA: TGTGCCAGCGGGGAGACTTACAATGAGCAGTTCTTC
CDR3 protein: CASGETYNEQFF

J gene: TRBJ2-1
V gene: TRBV27
D gene: TRBD2
clone size: NA
CDR3 DNA: TGTGCCAGCAGTTCCTGGACTAGCGGGGACAATGAGCAGTTCTTC
CDR3 protein: CASSSWTSGDNEQFF

J gene: TRBJ1-3
V gene: TRBV30
D gene: NA
clone size: NA
CDR3 DNA: TGTGCCTGGAGTTCGAGCGGGGGAAACACCATATATTTT
CDR3 protein: CAWSSSGGNTIYF

J gene: TRBJ2-3
V gene: TRBV25-1
D gene: NA
clone size: NA
CDR3 DNA: TGTGCCAGCAGTGGGAGCACAGATACGCAGTATTTT
CDR3 protein: CASSGSTDTQYF

J gene: TRBJ2-5
V gene: TRBV11-3
D gene: TRBD2
clone size: NA
CDR3 DNA: TGTGCCAGCAGCTTAGCAGCGGGGTCGGGCGAGACCCAGTACTTC
CDR3 protein: CASSLAAGSGETQYF

J gene: TRBJ2-7
V gene: TRBV19
D gene: NA
clone size: NA
CDR3 DNA: TGTGCCAGTAGAGACCGGGACGCGTCCTACGAGCAGTACTTC
CDR3 protein: CASRDRDASYEQYF

J gene: TRBJ2-7
V gene: TRBV7-9
D gene: TRBD1
clone size: NA
CDR3 DNA: TGTGCCAGCAACCGGGACAGGGGTGGCGAGCAGTACTTC
CDR3 protein: CASNRDRGGEQYF

J gene: TRBJ2-7
V gene: TRBV15
D gene: NA
clone size: NA
CDR3 DNA: TGTGCCACCAGCAGCCGGACAGTGGGGCCCTACGAGCAGTACTTC
CDR3 protein: CATSSRTVGPYEQYF

J gene: TRBJ2-2
V gene: TRBV11-2
D gene: TRBD1
clone size: NA
CDR3 DNA: TGTGCCAGCAGCTCACCCCGACAGGGACCGAACACCGGGGAGCTGTTTTTT
CDR3 protein: CASSSPRQGPNTGELFF